The sequence of this T cell receptor beta chain was determined in a study of cytomegalovirus exposure and HLA in healthy donors. The primer mix had 60 Vbeta and 13 Jbeta primers. Using immunoSEQ multiplex PCR, the repertoire was profiled, and TCRdb retains in-frame clones only, with some absent. Among around 130,000 clones listed, roughly 80% were seen once. Overall study findings and caveats: Sequencing likely generated an artifact that appeared as a cluster of highly shared sequence variants. One variant, a missense change in DCLRE1C, was linked in a later analysis to TCR beta V- and J-gene trimming.

This clone was seen only a few times. The antigen is undetermined. Sequencing was done on a sample of PBMCs. This TCR derives from a boy younger than 18 in good health and CMV-seronegative.

CDR3: CASSLVASGSYEQYF. In DNA, the CDR3 is TGTGCCAGCAGCTTAGTGGCTAGCGGGTCGTACGAGCAGTACTTC. The chain joins TRBV7-8 to TRBJ2-5; TRBD2 matches at 8 bases. The end of the DNA aligns better with TRBJ2-7, so the J call may be wrong. This CDR3 spans 15 amino acids. Per germline, CDR1 SGHVS and CDR2 FQNEAQ.